The rows below give T cell receptor beta chains drawn from one sample of a study of blood T cell repertoires in COVID-19. Using immunoSEQ multiplex PCR, the repertoire was profiled, and TCRdb retains in-frame clones only, with some absent. The table includes about 60,000 clones, about 89% detected once. Sequenced sample: peripheral blood. These receptor sequences come from a human donor in a cohort sampled during active COVID-19. CDR3s include the opening cysteine and the closing phenylalanine or tryptophan. A D gene is named only where the DNA matches it firmly. Some rows mark clone size as missing; the rest say once, few, many or name a class of expanded clone.

size | J | V | D | CDR3 | DNA
NA | TRBJ2-2 | TRBV7-7 | NA | CASSPQGQNTGELFF | TGTGCTAGCAGCCCACAAGGACAGAACACCGGGGAGCTGTTTTTT
NA | TRBJ1-1 | TRBV28 | NA | CASSFSSPNTEAFF | TGTGCCAGCAGTTTTAGCAGCCCGAACACTGAAGCTTTCTTT
NA | TRBJ2-2 | TRBV24-1 | TRBD2 | CATSDHSGGATGELFF | TGTGCCACCAGTGACCATAGCGGGGGGGCCACCGGGGAGCTGTTTTTT
NA | TRBJ1-6 | TRBV11-2 | TRBD1 | CASSPTGANSPLHF | TGTGCCAGCAGTCCCACAGGGGCGAATTCACCCCTCCACTTT
NA | TRBJ1-5 | TRBV19 | TRBD1 | CASQQGNQPQHF | TGTGCCAGTCAACAGGGGAATCAGCCCCAGCATTTT
once | TRBJ2-3 | TRBV4-3 | TRBD2 | CASSQRLGGLAGGHWYF | TGCGCCAGCAGCCAGAGGTTGGGCGGCCTAGCGGGGGGGCATTGGTATTTT
NA | TRBJ1-1 | TRBV11-2 | NA | CASSLDRGGNTEAFF | TGTGCCAGCAGCTTAGATCGCGGTGGTAACACTGAAGCTTTCTTT
NA | TRBJ2-2 | TRBV7-2 | NA | CASSWVRAFANTGELFF | TGTGCCAGCAGCTGGGTGCGGGCGTTCGCGAACACCGGGGAGCTGTTTTTT
NA | TRBJ1-2 | TRBV9 | TRBD1 | CASSPRRRQGSSLQPIPYGYTF | TGTGCCAGCAGCCCCCGGAGAAGACAGGGGTCGTCACTTCAGCCTATCCCCTATGGCTACACCTTC
NA | TRBJ1-6 | TRBV19 | NA | CASSQTRLTINSPLHF | TGTGCCAGTAGTCAAACCCGATTGACAATTAATTCACCCCTCCACTTT
NA | TRBJ1-6 | TRBV3-1/TRBV3-2 | NA | CASSQGLNNSPLHF | TGTGCCAGCAGCCAAGGACTGAATAATTCACCCCTCCACTTT
NA | TRBJ2-3 | TRBV6-2/TRBV6-3 | NA | CASSHLLRNLADTQYF | TGTGCCAGCAGCCACCTATTGCGGAACCTGGCAGATACGCAGTATTTT
NA | TRBJ2-3 | TRBV5-1 | TRBD2 | CASSLPIGGSTDTQYF | TGCGCCAGCAGCTTGCCGATCGGGGGGTCCACAGATACGCAGTATTTT
NA | TRBJ1-3 | TRBV9 | NA | CASSVGSGRSGNTIYF | TGTGCCAGCAGCGTAGGGTCGGGTCGCTCTGGAAACACCATATATTTT
NA | TRBJ2-5 | TRBV12-3/TRBV12-4 | NA | CASGSTGETQYF | TGTGCCAGCGGAAGTACGGGGGAGACCCAGTACTTC
NA | TRBJ1-2 | TRBV2 | NA | CASSAGQTYGYTF | TGTGCCAGCAGCGCCGGACAGACATATGGCTACACCTTC
NA | TRBJ1-6 | TRBV5-1 | TRBD1 | CASSPPGTGDNSPLHF | TGCGCCAGCAGCCCTCCCGGGACAGGGGATAATTCACCCCTCCACTTT
NA | TRBJ2-6 | TRBV19 | NA | CASRGQLSGANVLTF | TGTGCCAGTAGAGGACAACTCTCTGGGGCCAACGTCCTGACTTTC
once | TRBJ2-7 | TRBV27 | TRBD1 | CASSRWDRASYEQYF | TGTGCCAGCAGTCGGTGGGACAGGGCCTCCTACGAGCAGTACTTC
NA | TRBJ2-2 | TRBV2 | NA | CASSDPQGGTGELFF | TGTGCCAGCAGTGACCCCCAGGGTGGGACCGGGGAGCTGTTTTTT
NA | TRBJ2-1 | TRBV6-2/TRBV6-3 | NA | CASNPRAPPEDEQFF | TGTGCCAGCAACCCCCGGGCCCCCCCGGAGGATGAGCAGTTCTTC
NA | TRBJ2-1 | TRBV27 | NA | CASSGAGSSYNEQFF | TGTGCCAGCAGTGGAGCAGGGTCCTCCTACAATGAGCAGTTCTTC
NA | TRBJ2-7 | TRBV19 | NA | CASSIFAGKTYEQYF | TGTGCCAGTAGTATTTTTGCAGGGAAGACTTACGAGCAGTACTTC
NA | TRBJ2-3 | TRBV29-1 | NA | CSVRLDPTDTQYF | TGCAGCGTGCGACTAGACCCCACAGATACGCAGTATTTT
NA | TRBJ1-3 | TRBV5-4 | TRBD1 | CASSLTGGSSGNTIYF | TGTGCCAGCAGCTTGACAGGGGGGTCCTCTGGAAACACCATATATTTT
NA | TRBJ1-2 | TRBV5-4 | NA | CASSSGDYGYTF | TGTGCCAGCAGCTCCGGGGACTATGGCTACACCTTC
NA | TRBJ2-7 | TRBV7-9 | TRBD1 | CASSPRAGQGADEQYF | TGTGCCAGCAGCCCCAGGGCGGGACAGGGGGCGGACGAGCAGTACTTC
NA | TRBJ2-1 | TRBV24-1 | TRBD2 | CATSETGTSGPHEQFF | TGTGCCACCAGTGAAACCGGGACTAGCGGGCCTCATGAGCAGTTCTTC
NA | TRBJ1-2 | TRBV4-2 | NA | CASSQGTAFYGYTF | TGTGCCAGCAGCCAAGGGACAGCGTTCTATGGCTACACCTTC
NA | TRBJ2-7 | TRBV9 | NA | CASSTGNQGEQYF | TGTGCCAGCAGCACAGGGAACCAAGGTGAGCAGTACTTC
NA | TRBJ1-2 | TRBV18 | TRBD1 | CASSPRTGVNYGYTF | TGTGCCAGCTCACCGCGGACAGGAGTGAACTATGGCTACACCTTC
once | TRBJ2-2 | TRBV4-2 | NA | CASSSGTSTGELFF | TGTGCCAGCAGCTCCGGGACAAGCACCGGGGAGCTGTTTTTT
NA | TRBJ2-5 | TRBV6-2/TRBV6-3 | NA | CASSYQRIQETQYF | TGTGCCAGCAGTTACCAGCGGATACAAGAGACCCAGTACTTC
NA | TRBJ2-1 | TRBV30 | NA | CAWSKRGRTYNEQFF | TGTGCCTGGAGTAAAAGAGGGAGAACCTACAATGAGCAGTTCTTC
NA | TRBJ2-5 | TRBV12-3/TRBV12-4 | NA | CASYPRTPPQYF | TGTGCCAGCTACCCGAGGACACCTCCCCAGTACTTC
NA | TRBJ2-5 | TRBV3-1/TRBV3-2 | TRBD1 | CASSPGTGVYQETQYF | TGTGCCAGCAGCCCCGGGACAGGGGTTTACCAAGAGACCCAGTACTTC
NA | TRBJ1-3 | TRBV19 | TRBD1 | CASSRRGDSGNTIYF | TGTGCCAGTAGTCGCAGGGGGGACTCTGGAAACACCATATATTTT
NA | TRBJ1-6 | TRBV7-2 | NA | CASSLVRQSNSPLHF | TGTGCCAGCAGCTTAGTCAGACAGTCTAATTCACCCCTCCACTTT
NA | TRBJ2-7 | TRBV28 | NA | CASNLQGPPYEQYF | TGTGCCAGCAATCTACAGGGTCCACCCTACGAGCAGTACTTC
NA | TRBJ1-2 | TRBV7-2 | NA | CASSLGSDGYGYTF | TGTGCCAGCAGCTTAGGCAGCGACGGCTATGGCTACACCTTC
NA | TRBJ1-4 | TRBV2 | TRBD1 | CASSADRGHEKLFF | TGTGCCAGCAGCGCTGACAGGGGTCATGAAAAACTGTTTTTT